This entry lists 25 T cell receptor beta chains sequenced from one sample in a study of follicular helper T cells after annual influenza vaccination. Sequencing was performed with immunoSEQ multiplex PCR; in TCRdb, only in-frame clones are kept and a portion is missing. This table has roughly 7,700 clones, 75% to 90% appearing once. As for time point: 2014-2015 season, 7 days after vaccination. The sample consisted of CXCR5+ CD38- circulating T follicular helper cells from blood, taken 7 days after influenza vaccination. Noted subset: circulating Tfh, non-naive CD4+CXCR5+PD-1+ (ICOS+CD38+ or ICOS-CD38-). These receptors all come from an adult who received the influenza vaccine.

The chain joins TRBV6-1 to TRBJ2-2; 7 nucleotides line up with TRBD2. CDR3 size: 13 residues. With 6 bases clipped from V and 6 bases from J, the junction kept 4 bases outside the gene matches. Germline lookup yields CDR1 MNHNS and CDR2 SASEGT. The CDR3 is CASRGGVPGELFF. The CDR3 DNA follows: TGTGCCAGCAGGGGAGGGGTGCCCGGGGAGCTGTTTTTT.

This clone was seen a handful of times. The V gene is TRBV2, the J gene TRBJ1-1; D is uncertain. Trimming removed 8 bases from V and 8 bases from J, with 6 bases in between. This CDR3 is 9 amino acids long. Germline CDR1 SNHLY, CDR2 FYNNEI. Here the CDR3 DNA reads TGTGCCAGCGGCAAGGAAGCTTTCTTT. Residues: CASGKEAFF.

The chain recombines TRBV5-1 with TRBJ1-2; TRBD1 might be the D (6 bases). Germline V gene lookup returns CDR1 SGHRS and CDR2 YFSETQ. This CDR3 has 15 amino acids. V lost 3 bases to trimming and J lost 5 bases, with 17 bases between them. CDR3 in DNA: TGCGCCAGCAGCTCGGGCTTACAGGGAACTTATGGCTACACCTTC. Residues: CASSSGLQGTYGYTF.

V gene TRBV10-2 combines with J gene TRBJ1-5; 8 nucleotides align to TRBD1. This CDR3 has 14 residues. With V trimmed by 6 bases and J by 4 bases, 5 bases remained unmatched. CDR1 and CDR2 from the germline V gene are WSHSY and SAAADI. The CDR3: CASRPGGPNQPQHF. Written as DNA, the CDR3 is TGCGCCAGCAGGCCAGGGGGCCCAAATCAGCCCCAGCATTTT.

The rearrangement joins TRBV7-2 to TRBJ2-2; possibly TRBD2 for D (7 bases). The germline V gene encodes CDR1 SGHTA and CDR2 FQGNSA. This CDR3 contains 15 residues. V was shortened by 8 bases and J by 2 bases, with 15 bases between the two germline ends. The DNA for the CDR3 is TGTGCCAGCGGTTCCTGGGGGGGCAACACCGGGGAGCTGTTTTTT. Encoded protein: CASGSWGGNTGELFF.

The gene calls are TRBV9 and TRBJ1-1; D unresolved. The CDR3 spans 13 residues. Germline values: CDR1 SGDLS, CDR2 YYNGEE. V dropped 0 bases and J dropped 3 bases, with 6 bases sitting between them. CDR3: CASSVGAHTEAFF. CDR3 DNA: TGTGCCAGCAGCGTAGGGGCCCACACTGAAGCTTTCTTT.

The chain links TRBV5-1 to TRBJ1-1; D is uncertain. CDR3 length: 15 amino acids. Germline V gene lookup returns CDR1 SGHRS and CDR2 YFSETQ. V was trimmed by 4 bases and J by 0 bases, leaving 13 bases between them. CDR3 DNA: TGCGCCAGCAGCGCCTCTGTTTTCATGAACACTGAAGCTTTCTTT. Translated: CASSASVFMNTEAFF.

The genes are TRBV30 and TRBJ1-6, with 10 nucleotides matching TRBD1. The CDR3 extends over 14 amino acids. The V segment lost 6 bases and the J segment 9 bases; nucleotides outside the gene matches: 8. Germline V gene data show CDR1 as GTSNPN and CDR2 as SVGIG (reference sequence). This CDR3 is CACPGQGKSSPLHF. As DNA, the CDR3 is TGTGCCTGTCCGGGACAGGGGAAATCTTCACCCCTCCACTTT.

This chain joins TRBV7-2 and TRBJ2-2; D gene unclear. This CDR3 is 13 amino acids long. Germline-derived CDR1 and CDR2 are SGHTA and FQGNSA. Trimming shortened V by 5 bases and J by 7 bases, and 11 bases separated the two germline ends. Here the CDR3 reads CASSPYLLGELFF. The CDR3 DNA reads as TGTGCCAGCAGCCCCTATCTTCTCGGGGAGCTGTTTTTT.

The CDR3 here is CASSLDRAGTGVNTEAFF. For the CDR3, the DNA is TGCGCCAGCAGCTTGGACCGAGCCGGGACAGGGGTGAACACTGAAGCTTTCTTT. This sequence joins TRBV5-1 and TRBJ1-1; TRBD1 matches 10 bases. The CDR3 sequence is 18 residues long. The V gene's germline CDR1 is SGHRS and CDR2 YFSETQ. J gave up 0 bases and V 0 bases, and 8 bases lay outside the gene matches.

The V and J genes are TRBV7-2 and TRBJ2-7; D may be TRBD2 (6 bases). V was trimmed by 2 bases and J by 7 bases, leaving 9 bases between them. CDR1 and CDR2 from the germline V gene are SGHTA and FQGNSA. This CDR3 has 12 residues. CDR3 amino acids: CASSLYGGEQYF. CDR3 bases: TGTGCCAGCAGCTTATATGGAGGGGAGCAGTACTTC.

V gene TRBV29-1 combines with J gene TRBJ1-4, with D perhaps matching TRBD1 (6 bases). V was clipped by 5 bases and J by 8 bases, with 18 bases between them. Germline assignment: CDR1 SQVTM and CDR2 ANQGSEA. There are 14 residues in the CDR3. Written as DNA, the CDR3 is TGCAGCGTTCTAGGAGGCAGGGGAGGGGAAAAACTGTTTTTT. Its translation: CSVLGGRGGEKLFF.

The chain is built from TRBV2 and TRBJ2-5; the match to TRBD2 covers 7 bases. The CDR3 totals 14 residues. With 6 bases clipped from V and 2 bases from J, the junction kept 6 bases outside the gene matches. Germline V CDR1 and CDR2: SNHLY, FYNNEI. The CDR3 coding sequence is TGTGCCAGCAGCGATACTAGCGTACAAGAGACCCAGTACTTC. It encodes CASSDTSVQETQYF.

This chain uses TRBV28 with TRBJ1-1, with 7 nucleotides matching TRBD1. Germline V lookup: CDR1 MDHEN, CDR2 SYDVKM. The junction had 4 bases not matched to a gene; V was cut back by 10 bases and J by 2 bases. The CDR3 consists of 12 residues. The chain's CDR3 is CAIRDSNTEAFF. DNA for the CDR3: TGTGCCATCCGGGACAGCAACACTGAAGCTTTCTTT. Full variable domain (remainder filled in from reference TRBV28 and TRBJ1-1): DVKVTQSSRYLVKRTGEKVFLECVQDMDHENMFWYRQDPGLGLRLIYFSYDVKMKEKGDIPEGYSVSREKKERFSLILESASTNQTSMYLCAIRDSNTEAFFGQGTRLTVV.

The J gene is TRBJ1-1, the V gene TRBV6-5; D possibly corresponds to TRBD1 (6 bases). The CDR3 runs 14 residues. The ends were cut back, 7 bases at V and 4 bases at J, with 16 bases in the middle. Germline-derived CDR1 and CDR2 are MNHEY and SVGAGI. The CDR3: CASKAPGEFTEAFF. In DNA form, the CDR3 reads TGTGCCAGCAAAGCTCCAGGGGAATTCACTGAAGCTTTCTTT.

The V call is TRBV13, the J call TRBJ2-5; D is possibly TRBD2 (5 bases). This CDR3 comprises 15 residues. V lost 2 bases, J lost 5 bases, and 15 bases lay in between. From germline, CDR1 is PRHDT and CDR2 FYEKMQ (reference sequence). The CDR3 bases are TGTGCCAGCAGCTTATTTCGAGGGTCTTTGGAGACCCAGTACTTC. Translation: CASSLFRGSLETQYF.

The genes are TRBV28 and TRBJ2-3; 7 bases map to TRBD2. The CDR3 totals 15 residues. Losses at the gene ends were 5 bases for V and 1 base for J; bases not matched to a gene: 6. The germline CDR1 and CDR2 sequences are MDHEN and SYDVKM. Here the CDR3 reads CASSPHLAGTDTQYF. The DNA for the CDR3 is TGTGCCAGCAGTCCCCATCTAGCGGGCACAGATACGCAGTATTTT.

The chain combines TRBV5-1 with TRBJ2-5, with TRBD1 identical over 7 bases. The CDR3 has 15 residues. Germline V gene sequence: CDR1 SGHRS, CDR2 YFSETQ. With 4 bases clipped from V and 5 bases from J, the junction kept 11 bases outside the gene matches. The CDR3 loop reads CASSLRDSQDETQYF. Written as DNA, the CDR3 is TGCGCCAGCAGCCTACGGGACAGCCAAGATGAGACCCAGTACTTC.

The chain employs TRBV15 and TRBJ2-5; possible D gene TRBD1, 5 bases. This CDR3 has 15 amino acids. Trimming removed 1 base from V and 6 bases from J, with 15 bases in between. Looked up from germline, CDR1 is LNHNV and CDR2 is YYDKDF (reference sequence). The CDR3 region is CATSRVQGPEKTQYF. In DNA, the CDR3 is TGTGCCACCAGCAGAGTGCAGGGTCCTGAGAAGACCCAGTACTTC.

The chain carries TRBV29-1 and TRBJ1-2; 7 bases match TRBD1. This CDR3 region has 12 residues. V lost 7 bases and J lost 10; bases outside the gene matches: 12. CDR1 and CDR2 (germline): SQVTM, ANQGSEA. The DNA of the CDR3 is TGCAGCGCAGGGACAGATGTAGAAGTCTACACCTTC. Residues: CSAGTDVEVYTF.

The chain employs TRBV6-1 and TRBJ1-4; TRBD1 matches at 8 bases. V was clipped by 2 bases and J by 8 bases; unmatched bases: 10. The CDR3 has 16 residues. CDR1 and CDR2 from the germline V gene are MNHNS and SASEGT. The CDR3: CASSEMGQAAGEKLFF. CDR3 sequence (DNA): TGTGCCAGCAGTGAAATGGGACAGGCGGCAGGAGAAAAACTGTTTTTT.

In DNA, the CDR3 is TGTGCCAGCAGCCACGGGGATACGCAGTATTTT. It is translated as CASSHGDTQYF. V is TRBV14 and J is TRBJ2-3, with D unresolved. Germline V CDR1 and CDR2: SGHDN, FVKESK. V gave up 3 bases and J gave up 6 bases, with 4 bases separating them. The CDR3 loop spans 11 amino acids.

V usage is TRBV6-5 and J usage is TRBJ2-7; TRBD1 matches 8 bases. This CDR3 spans 15 amino acids. Germline CDR1 is MNHEY and CDR2 is SVGAGI. The V and J ends lost 5 bases and 4 bases, in that order; junction bases with no gene match: 10. Here the CDR3 DNA reads TGTGCCAGCAGTACCCAGGACAGGGCCGCGTACGAGCAGTACTTC. It specifies CASSTQDRAAYEQYF.

V is TRBV5-1 and J is TRBJ1-2, with TRBD1 as a possible D gene (6 bases). Germline CDR1 SGHRS, CDR2 YFSETQ. The CDR3 is 14 residues long. The V gene lost 3 bases and the J gene lost 4 bases, with 13 bases spanning the gap. The CDR3 protein is CASSWGGEGYGYTF. As DNA, the CDR3 is TGCGCCAGCAGCTGGGGGGGCGAGGGCTATGGCTACACCTTC.

The gene calls are TRBV27 and TRBJ1-2; no definite D call. The germline V and J ends were trimmed by 5 bases and 5 bases, with 12 bases remaining between them. The CDR3 runs 13 residues. The germline CDR1 and CDR2 sequences are MNHEY and SMNVEV (reference sequence). CDR3 loop: CASSMAGRYGYTF. The CDR3 region has the DNA TGTGCCAGCAGTATGGCAGGTCGGTATGGCTACACCTTC.